This TCR beta chain was recorded in a study of blood T cell repertoires in COVID-19. Losses at the gene ends were 4 bases for V and 4 bases for J; bases not matched to a gene: 3. Germline V CDR1 and CDR2: SGHTA, FQGNSA. The CDR3 totals 15 residues. A single count supports this clone. This table comes from immunoSEQ multiplex PCR, and its TCRdb copy is limited to in-frame clones, with some not included. The table has 200,000 to 300,000 clones, approximately 88% seen once. Specimen: PBMCs or T cells enriched from blood (not recorded which). The TCR was taken from a woman between 40 and 50 years old with acute COVID-19. This chain uses TRBV7-2 with TRBJ2-2; TRBD1 matches 10 bases. This CDR3 is CASSSRTGGTGELFF. CDR3 nucleotides: TGTGCCAGCAGCTCGAGGACAGGGGGCACCGGGGAGCTGTTTTTT.